This TCR beta chain emerged from a study of Ad26.COV2.S vaccination and SARS-CoV-2 variants. Per germline, CDR1 MNHEY and CDR2 SMNVEV (reference sequence). CDR3 length equals 14 residues. Germline trimming cut 4 bases from V and 6 bases from J; bases unmatched to any gene: 5. Study-wide points: Following vaccination, spike-specific CD8+ and CD4+ T cell responses reportedly exhibited substantial breadth.

Libraries were prepared by immunoSEQ multiplex PCR; TCRdb keeps only in-frame clonotypes and omits some of them. The repertoire consists of 300,000 to 350,000 clones, with almost 90% occurring once and the leading ten covering around 5.5%. In the case of this clone: As yet, its antigen is unknown.

Treatment defined: roughly 18 received Ad26.COV2.S at low or high dose, single or two shots; roughly five received placebo; per-sample allocation not given. Sample collection was performed on day 63 after the first vaccine or placebo injection. This chain connects TRBV27 to TRBJ1-5, with 8 bases identical to TRBD1. This clonotype was obtained from a person between 18 and 65 years old who received the Ad26.COV2.S COVID-19 vaccine or a placebo. The source material was peripheral blood, sampled in a trial of Ad26.COV2.S vaccine versus placebo. This CDR3 reads CASSSIQGVQPQHF. As DNA, the CDR3 is TGTGCCAGCAGTTCAATACAGGGGGTTCAGCCCCAGCATTTT.